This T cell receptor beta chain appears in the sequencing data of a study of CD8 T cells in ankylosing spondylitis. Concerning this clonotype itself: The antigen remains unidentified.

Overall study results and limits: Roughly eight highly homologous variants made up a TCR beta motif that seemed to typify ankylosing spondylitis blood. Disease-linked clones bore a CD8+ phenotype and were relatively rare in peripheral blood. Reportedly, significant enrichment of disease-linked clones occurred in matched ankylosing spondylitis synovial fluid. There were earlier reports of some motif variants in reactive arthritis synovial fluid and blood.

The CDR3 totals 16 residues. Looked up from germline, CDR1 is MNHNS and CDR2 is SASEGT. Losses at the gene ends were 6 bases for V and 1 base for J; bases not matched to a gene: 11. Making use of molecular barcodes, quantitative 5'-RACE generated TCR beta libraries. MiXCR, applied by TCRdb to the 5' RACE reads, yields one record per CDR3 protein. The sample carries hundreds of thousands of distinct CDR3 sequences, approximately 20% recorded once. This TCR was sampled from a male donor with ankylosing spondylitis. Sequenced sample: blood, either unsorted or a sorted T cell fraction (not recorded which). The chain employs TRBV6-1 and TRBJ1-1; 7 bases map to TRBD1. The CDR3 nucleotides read TGTGCCAGCAGCCTCACTCCCGGACAGGAGAACACTGAAGCTTTCTTT. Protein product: CASSLTPGQENTEAFF.